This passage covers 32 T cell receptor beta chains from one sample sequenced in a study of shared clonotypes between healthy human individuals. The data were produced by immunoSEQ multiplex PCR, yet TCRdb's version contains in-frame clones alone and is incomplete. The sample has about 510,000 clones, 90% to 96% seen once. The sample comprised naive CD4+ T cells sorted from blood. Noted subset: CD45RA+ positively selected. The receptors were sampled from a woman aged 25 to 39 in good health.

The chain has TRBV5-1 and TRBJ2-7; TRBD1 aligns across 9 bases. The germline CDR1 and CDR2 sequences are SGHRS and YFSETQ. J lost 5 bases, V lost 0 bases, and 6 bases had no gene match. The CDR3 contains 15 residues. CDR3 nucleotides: TGCGCCAGCAGCTTGGGACCGGGACAGGGCGACGAGCAGTACTTC. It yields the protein CASSLGPGQGDEQYF.

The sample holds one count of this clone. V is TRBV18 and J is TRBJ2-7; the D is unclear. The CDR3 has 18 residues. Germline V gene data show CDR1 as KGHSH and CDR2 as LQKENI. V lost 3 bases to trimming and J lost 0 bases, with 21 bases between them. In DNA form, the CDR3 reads TGTGCCAGCTCACCTCCGCTACCCCCCGGAACAAGCTCCTACGAGCAGTACTTC. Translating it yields CASSPPLPPGTSSYEQYF.

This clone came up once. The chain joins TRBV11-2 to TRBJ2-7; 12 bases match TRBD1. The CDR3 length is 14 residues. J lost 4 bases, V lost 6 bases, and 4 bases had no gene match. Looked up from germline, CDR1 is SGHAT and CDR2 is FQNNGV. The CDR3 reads CASREGQGAYEQYF. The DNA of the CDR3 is TGTGCCAGCAGGGAGGGACAGGGGGCTTACGAGCAGTACTTC.

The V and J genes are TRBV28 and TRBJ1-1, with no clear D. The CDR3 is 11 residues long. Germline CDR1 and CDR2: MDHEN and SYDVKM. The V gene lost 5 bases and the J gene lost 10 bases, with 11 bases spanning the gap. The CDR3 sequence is CASSPEGRAFF. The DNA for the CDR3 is TGTGCCAGCAGTCCCGAGGGCAGAGCTTTCTTT.

The CDR3 DNA sequence: TGTGCCAGCAGTTACTCCCACCTAGCGGGAGGTAGTGAGCAGTTCTTC. Its protein product is CASSYSHLAGGSEQFF. The J gene is TRBJ2-1, the V gene TRBV6-5; 11 bases fit TRBD2. Germline CDR1 and CDR2: MNHEY and SVGAGI. This CDR3 has 16 amino acids. The trim removed 0 bases at V and 9 bases at J, leaving 7 bases unmatched.

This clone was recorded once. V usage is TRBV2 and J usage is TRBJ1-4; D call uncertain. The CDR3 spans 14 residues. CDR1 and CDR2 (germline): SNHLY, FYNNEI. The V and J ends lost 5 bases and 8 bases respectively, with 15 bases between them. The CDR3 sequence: CASSRLPVGEKLFF. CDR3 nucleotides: TGTGCCAGCAGTCGACTGCCGGTCGGGGAAAAACTGTTTTTT.

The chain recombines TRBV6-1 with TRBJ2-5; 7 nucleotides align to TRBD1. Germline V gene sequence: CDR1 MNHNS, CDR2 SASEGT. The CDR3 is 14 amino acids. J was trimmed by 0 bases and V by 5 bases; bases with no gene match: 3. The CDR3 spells CASSRGQYQETQYF. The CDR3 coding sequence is TGTGCCAGCAGTCGGGGACAGTACCAAGAGACCCAGTACTTC.

The CDR3 sequence is CASSVRDTIHGYTF. CDR3 in DNA: TGTGCCAGCAGTGTACGGGACACCATTCACGGCTACACCTTC. The rearrangement uses TRBV2 and TRBJ1-2; maybe TRBD1 (6 bases). CDR3 length: 14 amino acids. From germline, CDR1 is SNHLY and CDR2 FYNNEI. The V end was cut by 4 bases, the J end by 8 bases, with 17 bases between.

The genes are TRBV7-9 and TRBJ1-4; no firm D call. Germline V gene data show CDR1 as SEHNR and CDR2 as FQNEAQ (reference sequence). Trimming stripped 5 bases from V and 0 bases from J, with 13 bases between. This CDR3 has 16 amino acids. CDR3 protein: CASSPRPAATNEKLFF. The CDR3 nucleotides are TGTGCCAGCAGCCCCCGCCCCGCTGCAACTAATGAAAAACTGTTTTTT.

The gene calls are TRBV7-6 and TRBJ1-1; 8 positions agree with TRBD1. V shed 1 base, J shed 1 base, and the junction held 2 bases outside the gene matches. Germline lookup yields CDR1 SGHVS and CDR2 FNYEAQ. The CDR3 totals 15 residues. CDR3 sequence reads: CASSLDQGANTEAFF. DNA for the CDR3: TGTGCCAGCAGCTTAGATCAGGGGGCGAACACTGAAGCTTTCTTT.

CDR3 in amino acids: CASSIWTSGRNEQYF. CDR3 in DNA: TGTGCCAGTAGTATATGGACTAGCGGGAGGAACGAGCAGTACTTC. V is TRBV19 and J is TRBJ2-5; TRBD2 matches at 14 bases. The J call is in doubt because the DNA end fits TRBJ2-7 better. The CDR3 totals 15 residues. Germline V CDR1 and CDR2: LNHDA, SQIVND (reference sequence).

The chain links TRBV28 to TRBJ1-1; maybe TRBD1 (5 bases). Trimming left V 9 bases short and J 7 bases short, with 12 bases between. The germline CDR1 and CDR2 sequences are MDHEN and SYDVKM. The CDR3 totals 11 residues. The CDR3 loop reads CASKKDIEAFF. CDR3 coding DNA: TGTGCCAGTAAGAAGGACATTGAAGCTTTCTTT.

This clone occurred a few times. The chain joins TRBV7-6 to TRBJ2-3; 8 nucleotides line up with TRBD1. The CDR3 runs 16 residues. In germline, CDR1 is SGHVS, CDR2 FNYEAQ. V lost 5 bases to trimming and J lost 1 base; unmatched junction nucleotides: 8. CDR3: CASSPAPGQGTDTQYF. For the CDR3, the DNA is TGTGCCAGCAGCCCGGCCCCGGGACAGGGCACAGATACGCAGTATTTT.

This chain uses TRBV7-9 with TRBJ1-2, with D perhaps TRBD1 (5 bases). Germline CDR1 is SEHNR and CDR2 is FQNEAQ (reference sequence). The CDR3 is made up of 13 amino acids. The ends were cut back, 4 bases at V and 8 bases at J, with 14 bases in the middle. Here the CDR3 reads CASSSQGQWGYTF. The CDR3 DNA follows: TGTGCCAGCAGCTCTCAAGGACAATGGGGCTACACCTTC.

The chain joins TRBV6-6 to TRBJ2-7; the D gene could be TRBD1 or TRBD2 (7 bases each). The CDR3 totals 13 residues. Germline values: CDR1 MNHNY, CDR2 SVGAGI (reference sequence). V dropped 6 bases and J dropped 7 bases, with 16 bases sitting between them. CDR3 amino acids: CASSFPGGAEQYF. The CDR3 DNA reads TGTGCCAGCAGCTTCCCAGGGGGGGCGGAGCAGTACTTC.

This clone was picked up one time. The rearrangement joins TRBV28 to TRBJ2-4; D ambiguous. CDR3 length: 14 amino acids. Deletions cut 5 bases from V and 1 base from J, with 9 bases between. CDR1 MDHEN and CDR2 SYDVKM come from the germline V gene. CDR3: CASSLPQAKNIQYF. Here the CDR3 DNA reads TGTGCCAGCAGTCTCCCCCAGGCCAAAAACATTCAGTACTTC.

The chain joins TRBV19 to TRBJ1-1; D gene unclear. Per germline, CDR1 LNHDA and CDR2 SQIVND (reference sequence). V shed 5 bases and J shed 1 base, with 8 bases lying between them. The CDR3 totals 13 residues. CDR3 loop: CASSPLRNTEAFF. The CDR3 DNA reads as TGTGCCAGTAGTCCACTTAGGAACACTGAAGCTTTCTTT.

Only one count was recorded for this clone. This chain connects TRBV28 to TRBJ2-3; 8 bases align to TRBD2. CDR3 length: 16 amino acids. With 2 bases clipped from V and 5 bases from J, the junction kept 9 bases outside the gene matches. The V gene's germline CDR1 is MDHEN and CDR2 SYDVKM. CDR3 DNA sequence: TGTGCCAGCAGTTTAAACGGGAGGGCCCGGATAGATACGCAGTATTTT. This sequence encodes CASSLNGRARIDTQYF.

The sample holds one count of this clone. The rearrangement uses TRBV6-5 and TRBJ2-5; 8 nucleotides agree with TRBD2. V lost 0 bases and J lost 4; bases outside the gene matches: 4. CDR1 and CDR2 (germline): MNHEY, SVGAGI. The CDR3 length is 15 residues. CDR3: CASSYSSGSRETQYF. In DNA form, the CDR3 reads TGTGCCAGCAGTTACTCGAGCGGGAGCAGAGAGACCCAGTACTTC.

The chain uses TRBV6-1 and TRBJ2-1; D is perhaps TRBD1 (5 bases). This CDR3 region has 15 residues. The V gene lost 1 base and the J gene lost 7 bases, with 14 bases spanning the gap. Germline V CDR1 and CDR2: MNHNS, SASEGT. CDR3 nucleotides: TGTGCCAGCAGTGAAGGGTCCTGGGGCTGGAATGAGCAGTTCTTC. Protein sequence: CASSEGSWGWNEQFF.

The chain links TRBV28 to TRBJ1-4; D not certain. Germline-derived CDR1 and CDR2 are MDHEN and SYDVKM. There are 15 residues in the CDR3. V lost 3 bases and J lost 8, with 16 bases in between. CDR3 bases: TGTGCCAGCAGTTTGTCGACGGGCAGTTTGGAAAAACTGTTTTTT. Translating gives CASSLSTGSLEKLFF.

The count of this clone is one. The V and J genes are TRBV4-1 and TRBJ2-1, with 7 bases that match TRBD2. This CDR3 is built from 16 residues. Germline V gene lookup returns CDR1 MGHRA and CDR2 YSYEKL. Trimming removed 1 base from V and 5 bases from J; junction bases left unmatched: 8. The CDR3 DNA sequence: TGCGCCAGCAGCCAAGGCCCCGGGAGGACAAACAATGAGCAGTTCTTC. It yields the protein CASSQGPGRTNNEQFF.

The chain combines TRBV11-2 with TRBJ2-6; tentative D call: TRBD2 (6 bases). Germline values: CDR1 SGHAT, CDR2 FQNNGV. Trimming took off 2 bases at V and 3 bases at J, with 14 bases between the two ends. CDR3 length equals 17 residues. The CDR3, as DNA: TGTGCCAGCAGCTTACTTCAGACTAGGCTTGGGGCCAACGTCCTGACTTTC. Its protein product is CASSLLQTRLGANVLTF.

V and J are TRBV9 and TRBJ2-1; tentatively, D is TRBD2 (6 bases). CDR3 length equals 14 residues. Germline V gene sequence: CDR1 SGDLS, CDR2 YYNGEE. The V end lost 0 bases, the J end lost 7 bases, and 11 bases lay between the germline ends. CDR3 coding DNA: TGTGCCAGCAGCGTAGGGAACAGCGGGAATGAGCAGTTCTTC. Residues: CASSVGNSGNEQFF.

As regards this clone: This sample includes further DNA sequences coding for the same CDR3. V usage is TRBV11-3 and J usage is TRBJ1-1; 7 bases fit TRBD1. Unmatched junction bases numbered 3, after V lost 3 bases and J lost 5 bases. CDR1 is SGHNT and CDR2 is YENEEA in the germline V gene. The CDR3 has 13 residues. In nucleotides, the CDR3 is TGTGCCAGCAGCTTGGCAGGGGGAACTGAAGCTTTCTTT. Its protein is CASSLAGGTEAFF.

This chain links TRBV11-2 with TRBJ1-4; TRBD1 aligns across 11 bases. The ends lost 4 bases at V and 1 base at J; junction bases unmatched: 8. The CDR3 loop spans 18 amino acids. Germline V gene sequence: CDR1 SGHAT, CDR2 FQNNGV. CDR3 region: CASSSRTGGGKTNEKLFF. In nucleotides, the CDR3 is TGTGCCAGCAGCTCGAGGACAGGGGGCGGGAAAACTAATGAAAAACTGTTTTTT. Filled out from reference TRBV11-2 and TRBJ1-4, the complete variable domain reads EAGVAQSPRYKIIEKRQSVAFWCNPISGHATLYWYQQILGQGPKLLIQFQNNGVVDDSQLPKDRFSAERLKGVDSTLKIQPAKLEDSAVYLCASSSRTGGGKTNEKLFFGSGTQLSVL.

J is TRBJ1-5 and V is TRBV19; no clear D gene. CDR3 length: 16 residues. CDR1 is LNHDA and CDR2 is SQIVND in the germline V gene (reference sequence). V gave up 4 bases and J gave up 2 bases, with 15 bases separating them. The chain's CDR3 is CASSTGGSWGNQPQHF. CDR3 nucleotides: TGTGCCAGTAGTACAGGAGGATCCTGGGGCAATCAGCCCCAGCATTTT.

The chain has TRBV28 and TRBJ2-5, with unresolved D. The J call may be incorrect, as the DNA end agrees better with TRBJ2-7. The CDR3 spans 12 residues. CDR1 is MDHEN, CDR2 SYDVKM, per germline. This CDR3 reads CATGPFSYEQYF. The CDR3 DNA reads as TGTGCCACCGGGCCGTTCTCCTACGAGCAGTACTTC.

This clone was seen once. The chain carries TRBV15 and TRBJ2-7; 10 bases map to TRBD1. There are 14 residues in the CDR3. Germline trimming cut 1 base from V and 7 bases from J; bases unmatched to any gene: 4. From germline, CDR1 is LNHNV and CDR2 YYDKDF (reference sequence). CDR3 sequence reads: CATSRGQGAEEQYF. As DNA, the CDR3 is TGTGCCACCAGCAGAGGACAGGGGGCGGAAGAGCAGTACTTC. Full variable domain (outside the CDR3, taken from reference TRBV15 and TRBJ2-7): DAMVIQNPRYQVTQFGKPVTLSCSQTLNHNVMYWYQQKSSQAPKLLFHYYDKDFNNEADTPDNFQSRRPNTSFCFLDIRSPGLGDTAMYLCATSRGQGAEEQYFGPGTRLTVT.

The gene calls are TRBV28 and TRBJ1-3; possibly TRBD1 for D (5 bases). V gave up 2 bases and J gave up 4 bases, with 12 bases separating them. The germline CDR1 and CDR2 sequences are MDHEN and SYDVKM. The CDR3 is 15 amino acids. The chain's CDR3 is CASSLAGSAGNTIYF. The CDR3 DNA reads TGTGCCAGCAGTTTAGCAGGGTCTGCCGGAAACACCATATATTTT.

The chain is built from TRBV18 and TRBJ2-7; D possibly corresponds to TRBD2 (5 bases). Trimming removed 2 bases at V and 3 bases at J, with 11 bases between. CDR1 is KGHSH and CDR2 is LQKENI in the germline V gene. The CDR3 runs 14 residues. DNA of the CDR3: TGTGCCAGCTCACCAGGAGGTTTGTTCTACGAGCAGTACTTC. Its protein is CASSPGGLFYEQYF.

The CDR3 protein is CASSSAPGGRGYEQYF. The CDR3 DNA is TGCGCCAGCAGCTCCGCACCAGGGGGTAGAGGGTACGAGCAGTACTTC. The V call is TRBV5-1, the J call TRBJ2-7; 7 bases match TRBD1. This CDR3 spans 16 amino acids. Looked up from germline, CDR1 is SGHRS and CDR2 is YFSETQ. The V segment lost 3 bases and the J segment 4 bases; nucleotides outside the gene matches: 13.